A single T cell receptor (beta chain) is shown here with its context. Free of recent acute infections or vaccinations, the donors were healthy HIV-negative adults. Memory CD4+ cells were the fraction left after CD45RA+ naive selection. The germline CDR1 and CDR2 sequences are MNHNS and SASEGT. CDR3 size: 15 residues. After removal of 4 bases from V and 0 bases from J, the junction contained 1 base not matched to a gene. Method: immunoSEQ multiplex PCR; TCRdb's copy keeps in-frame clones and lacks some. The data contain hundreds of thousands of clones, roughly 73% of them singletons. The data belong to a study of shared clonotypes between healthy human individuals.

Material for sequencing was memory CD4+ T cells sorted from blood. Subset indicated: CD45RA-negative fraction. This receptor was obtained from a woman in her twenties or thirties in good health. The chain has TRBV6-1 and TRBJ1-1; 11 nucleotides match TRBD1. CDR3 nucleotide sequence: TGTGCCAGCAGTGTGGACAGGGGGCTGAACACTGAAGCTTTCTTT. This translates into CASSVDRGLNTEAFF.